This T cell receptor beta chain stems from a study of long-term antiretroviral therapy in people with HIV. Whole-study results and caveats: Records did not include ART adherence, viral resistance or therapy changes. Upon ART, diversity increased but remained lower than transplant donor controls.

The immunoSEQ assay was v3.0, run at survey level. Using immunoSEQ multiplex PCR, the repertoire was profiled, and TCRdb retains in-frame clones only, with some absent. The sample has approximately 30,000 clones, over 80% seen once. The cryopreserved samples used held roughly 0.9-10 million PBMC prior to extraction of DNA. Worth noting for this clone: What it recognizes is unknown.

Germline values: CDR1 SGHAT, CDR2 FQNNGV. The CDR3 contains 14 residues. The ends were cut back, 0 bases at V and 7 bases at J, with 12 bases in the middle. This TCR was recovered from a man aged 18 to 29 with HIV. This sequence joins TRBV11-2 and TRBJ1-2; the D is unclear. The specimen comprised unsorted PBMCs, sampled 0.8 years before starting antiretroviral therapy. This CDR3 is CASSLEGRAGGYTF. CDR3 in DNA: TGTGCCAGCAGCTTAGAGGGCCGTGCAGGTGGCTACACCTTC. The whole variable domain, remainder taken from reference TRBV11-2 and TRBJ1-2, is EAGVAQSPRYKIIEKRQSVAFWCNPISGHATLYWYQQILGQGPKLLIQFQNNGVVDDSQLPKDRFSAERLKGVDSTLKIQPAKLEDSAVYLCASSLEGRAGGYTFGSGTRLTVV.